This T cell receptor (beta chain) was sequenced during a study of shared clonotypes between healthy human individuals. Regarding the study as a whole: It was expected that sequencing depth would affect clonotype sharing among donors.

CDR3 length: 17 amino acids. Looked up from germline, CDR1 is SQVTM and CDR2 is ANQGSEA. V was trimmed by 1 base and J by 8 bases, leaving 26 bases between them. Naive CD8 cells were CD45RO-negative, positively selected for CCR7, excluding terminally differentiated effector memory CD45RA+ cells. Comments on this clone: The antigen remains unidentified.

The method was immunoSEQ multiplex PCR; TCRdb's version includes in-frame clones alone and lacks a portion of them. This table holds some 2,000,000 clones, approximately 94% found once. The chain joins TRBV29-1 to TRBJ1-2; D unresolved. The sample comprised naive CD8+ T cells sorted from blood. This clonotype was sampled from a man between 18 and 35 years old in good health. The CDR3 nucleotides are TGCAGCGTTGAAGCCGGCTTAGGCCCAACTGCGGGAGGAGGCTACACCTTC. Protein: CSVEAGLGPTAGGGYTF. Complete variable domain (other parts from reference TRBV29-1 and TRBJ1-2): SAVISQKPSRDICQRGTSLTIQCQVDSQVTMMFWYRQQPGQSLTLIATANQGSEATYESGFVIDKFPISRPNLTFSTLTVSNMSPEDSSIYLCSVEAGLGPTAGGGYTFGSGTRLTVV.